This T cell receptor beta chain was sequenced in a study of CD8 T cells in Susac syndrome. Reverse transcription of roughly 0.5 to 1 ug RNA was carried out with random hexamers. Each CDR3 protein gets one entry after TCRdb re-called the immunoSEQ multiplex PCR reads with MiXCR. The table shows 1,500 or so distinct CDR3 sequences, with around 66% occurring only once. The ends were cut back, 0 bases at V and 6 bases at J, with 15 bases in the middle. The CDR3 covers 16 residues. Germline-derived CDR1 and CDR2 are DFQATT and SNEGSKA (reference sequence). For TEMRA sorting, memory subsets were defined by staining for CD27 and CD45RA. Patients with Susac syndrome showed fulfilment of recently defined diagnostic criteria for definite or probable disease.

Sequencing used CD8+ TEMRA cells from PBMCs. The sample's subset: FACS-sorted terminally differentiated effector memory CD8+ T cells re-expressing CD45RA (CD8+ TEMRA). The clonotype comes from a human donor with Susac syndrome. The gene calls are TRBV20-1 and TRBJ1-6; D possibly corresponds to TRBD1 (6 bases). The CDR3 loop reads CSARDGRGQINSPLHF. The CDR3 DNA reads TGCAGTGCTAGAGATGGGCGTGGACAGATTAATTCACCCCTCCACTTT.